The rows below give T cell receptor beta chains drawn from one sample of a study of identical twins. MiXCR was run by TCRdb on the 5' RACE reads, yielding one entry per CDR3 protein. The sample holds about 520,000 distinct CDR3 sequences, approximately 22% seen once. These same data were also listed under a study on T cells expressing NK-cell markers.

Sequenced sample: CD4+ T cells sorted from blood. The receptor set was obtained from a woman aged 18-29 years in good health. Each CDR3 is given with its conserved first and last residue. The D gene is left open where the match is weak. A clone size is listed for some rows: how often the clone was seen (once, few, many), or a class if it is expanded.

TRBJ1-1 TRBV20-1 - TRBD1 TGCAGTGCGAGGACAGGCCTGGGTTCTGAAGCTTTCTTT CSARTGLGSEAFF
TRBJ1-1 TRBV12-3/TRBV12-4 many - TGTGCCAGCAGTCTGAGACATATGGGCACTGAAGCTTTCTTT CASSLRHMGTEAFF
TRBJ2-1 TRBV29-1 - - TGCAGCGTGGCGACTAGGCCCAACAATGAGCAGTTCTTC CSVATRPNNEQFF
TRBJ2-1 TRBV12-3/TRBV12-4 few - TGTGCCAGCAGTCCCAGTAGGGGGTCCTACAATGAGCAGTTCTTC CASSPSRGSYNEQFF
TRBJ2-1 TRBV18 - TRBD2 TGTGCCAGCTCGTACCAACAACCGGGACTAGCGGGAGAGAGCTCCTACAATGAGCAGTTCTTC CASSYQQPGLAGESSYNEQFF
TRBJ2-1 TRBV4-1 few - TGCGCCAGCAGCCAAACTCCACCCGAAGTGCAGTTCTTC CASSQTPPEVQFF
TRBJ2-5 TRBV7-3 few - TGTGCCAGCAGCTTGAGGTCGGGGGGCCCTGGAGAGACCCAGTACTTC CASSLRSGGPGETQYF
TRBJ2-3 TRBV24-1 - TRBD1 TGTGCCACTAGTACAGGGGGCCTACTTTCTCATACGCAGTATTTT CATSTGGLLSHTQYF
TRBJ2-7 TRBV20-1 - TRBD2 TGCAGTACGACCGGGACTAGCGGGAATGTTAATTCCTACGAGCAGTACTTC CSTTGTSGNVNSYEQYF
TRBJ2-7 TRBV12-3/TRBV12-4 many - TGTGCCAGCAGCAGACAGTACGAGCAGTACTTC CASSRQYEQYF
TRBJ1-1 TRBV12-3/TRBV12-4 many - TGTGCCAGCAGTCCCACCGGGACACGGTACACTGAAGCTTTCTTT CASSPTGTRYTEAFF
TRBJ2-5 TRBV20-1 many TRBD2 TGCAGTGCCAGGAACCTAGCGGGCCAAGAGACCCAGTACTTC CSARNLAGQETQYF
TRBJ2-7 TRBV5-1 - - TGCGCCAGCAGCTTCCGGACACCTTCCTACGAGCAGTACTTC CASSFRTPSYEQYF
TRBJ2-7 TRBV6-1 - - TGTGCCAGCAGCCCGGGACTCCAAGACGTCCACGAGCAGTACTTC CASSPGLQDVHEQYF
TRBJ2-3 TRBV12-3/TRBV12-4 many - TGTGCCAGCAGCCTCCGGGACACACGCACAGATACGCAGTATTTT CASSLRDTRTDTQYF
TRBJ1-2 TRBV12-3/TRBV12-4 few - TGTGCCAGCGTCCGTGGGCGGGGGACGGGCTATGGCTACACCTTC CASVRGRGTGYGYTF
TRBJ2-7 TRBV6-5 - - TGTGCCAGCAGTTACCCAACCAGGGGATCCTACGAGCAGTACTTC CASSYPTRGSYEQYF
TRBJ2-1 TRBV3-1 - - TGTGCCAGCAGCCAAGAGGCGGGGGCCTCCTACAATGAGCAGTTCTTC CASSQEAGASYNEQFF
TRBJ1-2 TRBV7-6 - - TGTGCCAGCAGCGCGGGACCGACTTATGGCTACACCTTC CASSAGPTYGYTF
TRBJ1-1 TRBV29-1 many - TGCAGCGTTCGACAGGCGAACACTGAAGCTTTCTTT CSVRQANTEAFF
TRBJ1-1 TRBV5-1 many TRBD1 TGTGCCAGCAGCTTCACAGGGGACACTGAAGCTTTCTTT CASSFTGDTEAFF
TRBJ2-7 TRBV20-1 - TRBD1 TGCAGTGCTTCACGCCGGGACAGTTCCTACGAGCAGTACTTC CSASRRDSSYEQYF
TRBJ2-5 TRBV7-9 few - TGTGCCAGCAGCTTAGCGGGCGCGGTTGAGACCCAGTACTTC CASSLAGAVETQYF
TRBJ2-4 TRBV28 few - TGTGCCAGCAGTTTATGGAAGGGGGGCGCGGGAGTCGTCAAAAACATTCAGTACTTC CASSLWKGGAGVVKNIQYF
TRBJ2-2 TRBV11-1 - - TGTGCCAGCAGCCTGGGGACCATGAACACCGGGGAGCTGTTTTTT CASSLGTMNTGELFF
TRBJ2-1 TRBV29-1 few TRBD1 TGCAGCGTTGGACAGGGGGATGAGCAGTTCTTC CSVGQGDEQFF
TRBJ2-1 TRBV27 - TRBD2 TGTGCCAGCAGTTTACGGACTAGCGCTCGTTGGTACAATGAGCAGTTCTTC CASSLRTSARWYNEQFF
TRBJ2-3 TRBV7-2 few TRBD2 TGTGCCAGCAGCCCGCCACCAGCGGGAAGGGGCACAGATACGCAGTATTTT CASSPPPAGRGTDTQYF
TRBJ2-2 TRBV10-1 once - TGCGCCAGCAGTCTCCACCCCCAGGCGAACACCGGGGAGCTGTTTTTT CASSLHPQANTGELFF
TRBJ2-7 TRBV20-1 few - TGCAGTGCTCCCGGCATTGACGAGCAGTACTTC CSAPGIDEQYF
TRBJ1-2 TRBV12-3/TRBV12-4 - - TGTGCCAGTAGGGGGGAGGGATACTATGGCTACACCTTC CASRGEGYYGYTF
TRBJ1-4 TRBV12-3/TRBV12-4 few - TGTGCCAGCAGTTTTTTGGCGATACCTTCGAATGAAAAACTGTTTTTT CASSFLAIPSNEKLFF
TRBJ2-1 TRBV7-9 many TRBD2 TGTGCCAGCAGTTCCGGGACTAGCGTTAGCAATGAGCAGTTCTTC CASSSGTSVSNEQFF
TRBJ1-4 TRBV20-1 - TRBD1 TGCAGTGCTAGAACAGGGGCAGGCGAAAAACTGTTTTTT CSARTGAGEKLFF
TRBJ2-7 TRBV20-1 - - TGCAGTGCTACATCTCCCTCAGGTGGACTTCTTTACGAGCAGTACTTC CSATSPSGGLLYEQYF
TRBJ2-7 TRBV7-8 few - TGTGCCAGCAGCATGCCCAGGGTTCCCGAGCAGTACTTC CASSMPRVPEQYF
TRBJ2-7 TRBV6-1 few TRBD1 TGTGCCAGCACACGACCCGGGACAGAGTCCTACGAGCAGTACTTC CASTRPGTESYEQYF
TRBJ1-1 TRBV5-1 few TRBD1 TGCGCCAGCAGCCCTCGACAGGGGGGCAGGAACACTGAAGCTTTCTTT CASSPRQGGRNTEAFF
TRBJ2-3 TRBV12-3/TRBV12-4 - TRBD2 TGTGCCAGCAGGGATAGCGGGAGGGCACCAGATACGCAGTATTTT CASRDSGRAPDTQYF
TRBJ2-1 TRBV5-1 once - TGCGCCAGCAGCTTGACCATAAGCGGTTCCAATGAGCAGTTCTTC CASSLTISGSNEQFF
TRBJ1-4 TRBV10-3 - - TGTGCCATCAGTGAGTCGAAGGCAGGGCCTGAAAAACTGTTTTTT CAISESKAGPEKLFF
TRBJ1-1 TRBV7-2 few - TGTGCCAGCAGCTTAGCGGCGTCTCGACCAGTTATGAACACTGAAGCTTTCTTT CASSLAASRPVMNTEAFF
TRBJ1-2 TRBV12-3/TRBV12-4 - - TGTGCCAGCAGCGGCATCCCCTATGGCTACACCTTC CASSGIPYGYTF
TRBJ2-2 TRBV5-6 - - TGTGCCAGCAGCCAGATTGACACGAACACCGGGGAGCTGTTTTTT CASSQIDTNTGELFF
TRBJ1-4 TRBV18 - TRBD1 TGTGCCAGCTCACATGGACAGGGACGAACTAATGAAAAACTGTTTTTT CASSHGQGRTNEKLFF
TRBJ2-7 TRBV27 - TRBD1 TGTGCCAGCAGTTTAGACAGGGACGGCGAGCAGTACTTC CASSLDRDGEQYF
TRBJ1-5 TRBV12-3/TRBV12-4 many - TGTGCCAGCAGTACCAGGGTTGATCAGCCCCAGCATTTT CASSTRVDQPQHF